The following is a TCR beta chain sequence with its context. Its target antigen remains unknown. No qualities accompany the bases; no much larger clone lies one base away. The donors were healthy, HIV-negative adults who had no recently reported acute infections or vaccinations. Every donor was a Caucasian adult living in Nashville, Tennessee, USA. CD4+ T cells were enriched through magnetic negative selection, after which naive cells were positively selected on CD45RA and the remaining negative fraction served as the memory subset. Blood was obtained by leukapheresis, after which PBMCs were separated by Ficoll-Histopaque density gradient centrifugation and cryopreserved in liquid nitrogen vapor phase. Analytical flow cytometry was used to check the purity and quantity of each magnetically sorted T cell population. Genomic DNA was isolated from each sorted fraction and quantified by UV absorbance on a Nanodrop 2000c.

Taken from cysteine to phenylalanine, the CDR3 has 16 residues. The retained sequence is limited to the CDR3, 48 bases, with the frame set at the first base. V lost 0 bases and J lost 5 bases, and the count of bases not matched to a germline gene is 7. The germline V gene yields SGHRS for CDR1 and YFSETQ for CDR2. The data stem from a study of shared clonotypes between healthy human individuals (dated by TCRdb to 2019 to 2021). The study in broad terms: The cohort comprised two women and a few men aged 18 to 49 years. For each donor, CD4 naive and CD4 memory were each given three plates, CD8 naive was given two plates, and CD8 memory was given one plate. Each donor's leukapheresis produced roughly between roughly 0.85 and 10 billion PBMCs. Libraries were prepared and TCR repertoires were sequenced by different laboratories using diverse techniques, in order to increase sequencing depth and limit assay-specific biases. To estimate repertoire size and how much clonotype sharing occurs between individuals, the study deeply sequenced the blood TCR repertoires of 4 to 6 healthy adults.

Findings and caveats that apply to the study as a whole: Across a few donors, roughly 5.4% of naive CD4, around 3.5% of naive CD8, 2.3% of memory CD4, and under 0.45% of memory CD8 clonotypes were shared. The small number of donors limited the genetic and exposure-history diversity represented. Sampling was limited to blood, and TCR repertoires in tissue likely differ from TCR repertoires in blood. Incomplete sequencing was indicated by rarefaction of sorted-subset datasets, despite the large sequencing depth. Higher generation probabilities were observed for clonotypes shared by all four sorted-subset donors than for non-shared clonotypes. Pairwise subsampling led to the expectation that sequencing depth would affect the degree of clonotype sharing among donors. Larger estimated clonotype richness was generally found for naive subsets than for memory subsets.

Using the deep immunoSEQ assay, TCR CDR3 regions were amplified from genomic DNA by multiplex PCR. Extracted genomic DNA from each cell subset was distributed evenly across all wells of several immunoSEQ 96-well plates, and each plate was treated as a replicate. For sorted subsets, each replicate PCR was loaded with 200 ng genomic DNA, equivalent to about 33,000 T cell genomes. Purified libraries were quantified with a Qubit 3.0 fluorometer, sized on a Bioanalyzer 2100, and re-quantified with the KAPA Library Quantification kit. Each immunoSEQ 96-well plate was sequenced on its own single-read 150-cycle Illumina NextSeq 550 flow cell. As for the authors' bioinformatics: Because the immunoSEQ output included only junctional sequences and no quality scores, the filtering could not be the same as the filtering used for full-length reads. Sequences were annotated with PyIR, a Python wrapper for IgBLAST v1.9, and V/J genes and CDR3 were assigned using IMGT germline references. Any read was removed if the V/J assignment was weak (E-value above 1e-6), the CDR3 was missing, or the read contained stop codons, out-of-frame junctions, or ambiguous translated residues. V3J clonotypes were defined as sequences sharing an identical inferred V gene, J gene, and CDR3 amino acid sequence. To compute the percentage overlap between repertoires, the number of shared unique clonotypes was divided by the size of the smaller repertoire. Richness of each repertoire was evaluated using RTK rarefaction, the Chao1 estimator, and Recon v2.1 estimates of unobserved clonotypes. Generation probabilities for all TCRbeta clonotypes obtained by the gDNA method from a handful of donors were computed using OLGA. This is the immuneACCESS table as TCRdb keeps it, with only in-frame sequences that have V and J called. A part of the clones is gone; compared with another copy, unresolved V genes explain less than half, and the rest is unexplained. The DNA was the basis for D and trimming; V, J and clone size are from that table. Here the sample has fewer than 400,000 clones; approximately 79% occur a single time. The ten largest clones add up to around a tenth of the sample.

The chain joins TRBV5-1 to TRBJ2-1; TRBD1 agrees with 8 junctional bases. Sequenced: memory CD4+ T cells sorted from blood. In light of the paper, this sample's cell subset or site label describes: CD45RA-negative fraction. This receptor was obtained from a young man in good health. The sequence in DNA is TGCGCCAGCAGCTTGGTCCCTTTGGGACAGGACAATGAGCAGTTCTTC. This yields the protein CASSLVPLGQDNEQFF.